Presented here are 19 T cell receptor beta chains from one specimen sequenced in a study of high-grade serous ovarian cancer treatment subgroups. Tumor samples were taken before definitive surgery or chemotherapy. Clones were sequenced by immunoSEQ multiplex PCR, and TCRdb holds only the in-frame ones, with some missing. The table records 12,000 to 15,000 clones, approximately 87% of them present only once. The sample comprised tumor tissue. Receptors were obtained from a human donor with high-grade serous ovarian cancer.

The V gene is TRBV7-2, the J gene TRBJ1-4; D is unclear. V lost 5 bases and J lost 5, with 15 bases in between. The germline V gene has CDR1 SGHTA and CDR2 FQGNSA. This CDR3 is built from 15 residues. The CDR3 reads CASSPQTGYNEKLFF. For the CDR3, the DNA is TGTGCCAGCAGCCCGCAGACCGGGTACAATGAAAAACTGTTTTTT. Together with reference TRBV7-2 and TRBJ1-4, the CDR3 gives the full variable domain: GAGVSQSPSNKVTEKGKDVELRCDPISGHTALYWYRQSLGQGLEFLIYFQGNSAPDKSGLPSDRFSAERTGGSVSTLTIQRTQQEDSAVYLCASSPQTGYNEKLFFGSGTQLSVL.

The J gene is TRBJ1-6, the V gene TRBV6-6; D remains ambiguous. The CDR3 has 15 amino acids. CDR1 is MNHNY and CDR2 is SVGAGI in the germline V gene (reference sequence). Trimming pared 10 bases from V and 0 bases from J, leaving 13 bases between. The DNA of the CDR3 is TGTGCCACCTGCTCGGGGAGCTCCTATAATTCACCCCTCCACTTT. Translated, it gives CATCSGSSYNSPLHF.

This chain uses TRBV7-9 with TRBJ2-6, with D perhaps TRBD2 (5 bases). Per the germline V gene, CDR1 is SEHNR and CDR2 is FQNEAQ (reference sequence). There are 15 residues in the CDR3. V was trimmed by 2 bases and J by 3 bases, leaving 8 bases between them. The CDR3 DNA reads as TGTGCCAGCAGCTTATTGGGGAGTGGGGCCAACGTCCTGACTTTC. As protein: CASSLLGSGANVLTF.

The chain recombines TRBV6-6 with TRBJ2-3; D remains unclear. There are 16 residues in the CDR3. V lost 0 bases to trimming and J lost 0 bases, with 10 bases between them. Germline CDR1 MNHNY, CDR2 SVGAGI (reference sequence). The CDR3 nucleotides are TGTGCCAGCAGTTACTCGAGTGGGGTTAGCACAGATACGCAGTATTTT. Translation gives CASSYSSGVSTDTQYF.

V usage is TRBV2 and J usage is TRBJ2-7; 9 nucleotides agree with TRBD2. Germline assignment: CDR1 SNHLY and CDR2 FYNNEI. V lost 5 bases, J lost 0 bases, and 5 bases stayed unmatched. This CDR3 spans 15 amino acids. The chain's CDR3 is CASSLSGGSSYEQYF. The CDR3 DNA reads TGTGCCAGCAGTCTTAGCGGGGGAAGCTCCTACGAGCAGTACTTC.

This clone is deemed medium-sized. The rearrangement joins TRBV9 to TRBJ1-3; D gene ambiguous. The CDR3 totals 14 residues. Trimming removed 3 bases at V and 3 bases at J, with 10 bases between. Per the germline V gene, CDR1 is SGDLS and CDR2 is YYNGEE. The DNA for the CDR3 is TGTGCCAGCAGCGCCGCGGACCTTGGAAACACCATATATTTT. Protein product: CASSAADLGNTIYF.

This chain links TRBV28 with TRBJ2-5; 10 positions agree with TRBD2. Germline loops: CDR1 MDHEN, CDR2 SYDVKM. Trimming removed 7 bases from V and 5 bases from J; junction bases left unmatched: 13. The CDR3 is made up of 16 amino acids. The CDR3 spells CASNAAGGARDETQYF. CDR3 DNA sequence: TGTGCCAGCAATGCAGCGGGGGGGGCCCGGGATGAGACCCAGTACTTC.

The chain recombines TRBV6-6 with TRBJ2-1; D is unclear. Per germline, CDR1 MNHNY and CDR2 SVGAGI (reference sequence). This CDR3 is built from 13 residues. Trimming stripped 2 bases from V and 9 bases from J, with 11 bases between. Here the CDR3 DNA reads TGTGCCAGCAGTTACGATCTAGAGGTTGAGCAGTTCTTC. Its translation is CASSYDLEVEQFF.

The chain couples TRBV7-2 to TRBJ2-2; 9 bases are shared with TRBD2. Germline V gene sequence: CDR1 SGHTA, CDR2 FQGNSA. This CDR3 is built from 15 residues. J was trimmed by 6 bases and V by 3 bases; bases with no gene match: 5. CDR3 sequence reads: CASSLTTSGPGELFF. The CDR3 DNA sequence: TGTGCCAGCAGCTTGACGACTAGCGGACCCGGGGAGCTGTTTTTT.

The chain joins TRBV28 to TRBJ2-2; 11 bases line up with TRBD1. The V gene's germline CDR1 is MDHEN and CDR2 SYDVKM. This CDR3 comprises 17 residues. With 7 bases clipped from V and 7 bases from J, the junction kept 14 bases outside the gene matches. CDR3 protein: CASTHPGTGGWNGELFF. DNA for the CDR3: TGTGCCAGCACCCACCCCGGGACAGGGGGGTGGAACGGGGAGCTGTTTTTT.

On this clone itself: Relative to the germline gene, one junction end is altered; a read error may explain this. The V gene is TRBV14, the J gene TRBJ2-1; D gene ambiguous. Germline CDR1 SGHDN, CDR2 FVKESK. The CDR3 covers 15 residues. CDR3 residues: CASSEDWSSYNEQFF. In DNA, the CDR3 is TGTGCCAGCAGCGAAGACTGGAGCTCCTACAATGAGCAGTTCTTC.

This chain joins TRBV4-2 and TRBJ1-1, with unresolved D. This CDR3 is built from 12 residues. Germline V gives CDR1 LGHNA, CDR2 YNFKEQ. Trimming shortened V by 4 bases and J by 0 bases, and 3 bases separated the two germline ends. CDR3 residues: CASSLVNTEAFF. CDR3 bases: TGTGCCAGCAGCCTAGTGAACACTGAAGCTTTCTTT.

This clone appeared a few times. The rearrangement links TRBV9 to TRBJ2-1; TRBD2 agrees at 9 bases. V shed 0 bases, J shed 4 bases, and the junction held 5 bases outside the gene matches. This CDR3 has 16 residues. Germline CDR1 reads SGDLS; CDR2 reads YYNGEE. DNA of the CDR3: TGTGCCAGCAGCGTAGGTAGCGGGGGCTTTTACAATGAGCAGTTCTTC. Its translation is CASSVGSGGFYNEQFF.

Here the CDR3 reads CASSLELGAASGNTIYF. CDR3 sequence (DNA): TGTGCCAGCAGCTTAGAGCTTGGCGCAGCATCTGGAAACACCATATATTTT. V and J are TRBV7-9 and TRBJ1-3; no firm D call. Germline assignment: CDR1 SEHNR and CDR2 FQNEAQ (reference sequence). The length of the CDR3 is 17 residues. V lost 1 base and J 1 base, leaving 14 bases between the germline ends.

In its sample, this clone was seen once. The chain uses TRBV6-6 and TRBJ1-4; D call uncertain. V lost 2 bases and J lost 6, with 7 bases in between. The CDR3 extends over 13 amino acids. Germline CDR1 is MNHNY and CDR2 is SVGAGI (reference sequence). The CDR3 sequence: CASSYIRDEKLFF. In DNA form, the CDR3 reads TGTGCCAGCAGTTACATCCGGGATGAAAAACTGTTTTTT.

The chain has TRBV19 and TRBJ2-7, with D uncertain. The CDR3 is made up of 13 amino acids. CDR1 and CDR2 from the germline V gene are LNHDA and SQIVND (reference sequence). V was cut by 3 bases and J by 3 bases, with 9 bases left in between. The CDR3: CASSIEARYEQYF. As DNA, the CDR3 is TGTGCCAGTAGTATCGAGGCTCGCTACGAGCAGTACTTC.

V gene TRBV6-1 combines with J gene TRBJ2-7; no firm D call. Trimming cost V 3 bases and J 0 bases, with 3 bases left between them. In germline, CDR1 is MNHNS, CDR2 SASEGT. This CDR3 has 12 amino acids. CDR3 coding DNA: TGTGCCAGCAGTGAGTTCTCCTACGAGCAGTACTTC. Its protein is CASSEFSYEQYF.

The CDR3 region is CASTGRGASFSPLHF. For the CDR3, the DNA is TGTGCCAGCACCGGAAGGGGGGCCAGCTTCTCACCCCTCCACTTT. V and J are TRBV6-1 and TRBJ1-6; possibly TRBD1 for D (6 bases). Germline-derived CDR1 and CDR2 are MNHNS and SASEGT. The CDR3 totals 15 residues. Trimming left V 7 bases short and J 10 bases short, with 20 bases between.

Here the CDR3 reads CASRGQTGNTIYF. CDR3 coding DNA: TGTGCCAGCCGTGGGCAGACTGGAAACACCATATATTTT. The V and J genes are TRBV28 and TRBJ1-3, with D hard to call. The CDR3 extends over 13 amino acids. The germline V and J ends were trimmed by 8 bases and 2 bases, with 10 bases remaining between them. Germline-derived CDR1 and CDR2 are MDHEN and SYDVKM.